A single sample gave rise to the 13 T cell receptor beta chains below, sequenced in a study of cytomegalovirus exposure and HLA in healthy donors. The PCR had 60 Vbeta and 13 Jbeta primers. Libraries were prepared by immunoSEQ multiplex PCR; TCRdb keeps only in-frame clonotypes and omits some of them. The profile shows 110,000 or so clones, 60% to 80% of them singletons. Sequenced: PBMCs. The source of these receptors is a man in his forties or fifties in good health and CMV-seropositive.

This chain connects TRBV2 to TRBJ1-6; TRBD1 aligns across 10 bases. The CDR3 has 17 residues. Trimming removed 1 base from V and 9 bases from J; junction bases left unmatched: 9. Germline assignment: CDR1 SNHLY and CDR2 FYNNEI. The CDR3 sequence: CASSEEGLGQGFSPLHF. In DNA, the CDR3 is TGTGCCAGCAGTGAAGAGGGTCTGGGACAGGGGTTTTCACCCCTCCACTTT. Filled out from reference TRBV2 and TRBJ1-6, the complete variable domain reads EPEVTQTPSHQVTQMGQEVILRCVPISNHLYFYWYRQILGQKVEFLVSFYNNEISEKSEIFDDQFSVERPDGSNFTLKIRSTKLEDSAMYFCASSEEGLGQGFSPLHFGNGTRLTVT.

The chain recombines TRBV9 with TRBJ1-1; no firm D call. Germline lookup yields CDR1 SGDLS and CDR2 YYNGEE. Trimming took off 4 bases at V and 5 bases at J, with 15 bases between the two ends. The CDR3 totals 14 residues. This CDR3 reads CASSREVTRTEAFF. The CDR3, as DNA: TGTGCCAGCAGCCGGGAGGTAACGAGGACTGAAGCTTTCTTT.

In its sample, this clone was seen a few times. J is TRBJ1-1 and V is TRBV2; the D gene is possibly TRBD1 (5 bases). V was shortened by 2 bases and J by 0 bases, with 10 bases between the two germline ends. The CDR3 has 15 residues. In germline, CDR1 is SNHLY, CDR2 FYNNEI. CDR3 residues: CASSEQGRVNTEAFF. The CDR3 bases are TGTGCCAGCAGTGAACAGGGAAGGGTGAACACTGAAGCTTTCTTT.

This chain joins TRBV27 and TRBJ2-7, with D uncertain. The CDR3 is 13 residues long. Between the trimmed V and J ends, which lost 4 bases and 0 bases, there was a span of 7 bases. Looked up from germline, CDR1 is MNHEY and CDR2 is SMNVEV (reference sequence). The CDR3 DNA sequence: TGTGCCAGCAGTTCCACAGACTCCTACGAGCAGTACTTC. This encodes CASSSTDSYEQYF.

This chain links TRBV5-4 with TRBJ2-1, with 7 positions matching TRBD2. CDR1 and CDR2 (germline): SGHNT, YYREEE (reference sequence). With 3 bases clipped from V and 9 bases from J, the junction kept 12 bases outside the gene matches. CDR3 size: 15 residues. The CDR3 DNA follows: TGTGCCAGCAGCTCCTGGACTAGACCCAATGCTGAGCAGTTCTTC. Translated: CASSSWTRPNAEQFF.

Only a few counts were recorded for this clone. The CDR3 spells CASSPGQGVYSNQPQHF. The CDR3, as DNA: TGTGCCAGCAGCCCGGGACAGGGGGTCTATAGCAATCAGCCCCAGCATTTT. The chain uses TRBV5-5 and TRBJ1-5; TRBD1 matches 11 bases. The V gene end was trimmed by 4 bases and the J gene end by 0 bases; junction bases not matched to a gene: 6. CDR3 length: 17 residues. Germline V gene data show CDR1 as SGHKS and CDR2 as YYEKEE (reference sequence).

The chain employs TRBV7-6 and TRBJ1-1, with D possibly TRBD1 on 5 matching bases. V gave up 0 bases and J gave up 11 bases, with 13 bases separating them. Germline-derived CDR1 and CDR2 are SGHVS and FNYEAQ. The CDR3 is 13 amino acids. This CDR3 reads CASSLAPGREAFF. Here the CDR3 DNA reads TGTGCCAGCAGCTTAGCGCCAGGGAGGGAGGCTTTCTTT. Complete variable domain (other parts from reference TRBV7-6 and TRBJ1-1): GAGVSQSPRYKVTKRGQDVALRCDPISGHVSLYWYRQALGQGPEFLTYFNYEAQQDKSGLPNDRFSAERPEGSISTLTIQRTEQRDSAMYRCASSLAPGREAFFGQGTRLTVV.

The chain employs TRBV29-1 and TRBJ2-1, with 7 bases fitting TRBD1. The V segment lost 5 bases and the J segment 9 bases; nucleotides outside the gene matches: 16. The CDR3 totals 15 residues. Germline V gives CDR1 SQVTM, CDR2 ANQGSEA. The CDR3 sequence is CSVRIAPGQNGEQFF. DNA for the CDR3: TGCAGCGTTAGAATTGCTCCGGGACAGAACGGTGAGCAGTTCTTC.

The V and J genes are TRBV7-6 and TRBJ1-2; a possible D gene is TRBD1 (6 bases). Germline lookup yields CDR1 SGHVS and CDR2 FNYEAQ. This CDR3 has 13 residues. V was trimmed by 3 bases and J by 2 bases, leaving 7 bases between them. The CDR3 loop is CASSFQGNYGYTF. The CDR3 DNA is TGTGCCAGCAGCTTTCAGGGGAACTATGGCTACACCTTC.

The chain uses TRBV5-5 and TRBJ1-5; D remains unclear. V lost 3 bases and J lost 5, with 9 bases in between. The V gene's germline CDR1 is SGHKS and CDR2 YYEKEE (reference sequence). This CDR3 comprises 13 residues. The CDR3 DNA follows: TGTGCCAGCAGCTACCAGGAAGATCAGCCCCAGCATTTT. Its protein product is CASSYQEDQPQHF.

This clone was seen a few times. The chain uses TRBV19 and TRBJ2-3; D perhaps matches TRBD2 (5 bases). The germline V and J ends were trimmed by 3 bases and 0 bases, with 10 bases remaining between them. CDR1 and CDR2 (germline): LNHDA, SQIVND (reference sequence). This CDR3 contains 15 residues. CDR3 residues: CASSIGRASTDTQYF. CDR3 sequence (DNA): TGTGCCAGTAGTATCGGGCGGGCAAGCACAGATACGCAGTATTTT.

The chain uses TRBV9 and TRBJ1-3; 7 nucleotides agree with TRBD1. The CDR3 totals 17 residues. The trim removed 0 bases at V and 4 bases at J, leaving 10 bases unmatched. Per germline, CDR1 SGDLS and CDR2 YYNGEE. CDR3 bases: TGTGCCAGCAGCGTAGACGACAGGGAAGAGTTCGGAAACACCATATATTTT. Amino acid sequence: CASSVDDREEFGNTIYF.

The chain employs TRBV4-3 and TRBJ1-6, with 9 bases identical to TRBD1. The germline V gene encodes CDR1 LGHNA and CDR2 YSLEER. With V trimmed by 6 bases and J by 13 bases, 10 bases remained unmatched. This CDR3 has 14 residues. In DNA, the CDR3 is TGCGCCAGCAGTTCCGGGACAGGGAGTCCCCCCCTCCACTTT. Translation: CASSSGTGSPPLHF.